This T cell receptor (beta chain) derives from a study of T cell changes during pregnancy in multiple sclerosis (dated by TCRdb to between 2018 and 2021). Notes on the research overall: The study examined how the T cell repertoire changed over the course of pregnancy in women with multiple sclerosis.

Including the terminal cysteine and phenylalanine, the CDR3 comprises 15 residues. CDR3 DNA is the only sequence kept; it has 45 bases, read in frame from the first base. The V and J ends are trimmed by 7 bases and 6 bases, leaving 18 bases between them. The germline V gene (reference sequence) specifies MNHNY as CDR1 and SVGAGI as CDR2. Points on this clone: Its antigen has not been determined. Base qualities were left out, and no much larger clone turns up one base away.

The library was built by means of the immunoSEQ multiplex PCR assay. TCRdb stores this immuneACCESS table with in-frame sequences only. Part of the clones is absent; in the studies checked, under half of the shortfall reflects unresolved V genes, and no reason is known for the rest. The sample yields around 45,000 clones; over 75% were counted once. 8% to 9.5% of the sample belongs to the ten largest clones. The chain links TRBV6-6 with TRBJ2-2; the D gene is possibly TRBD1, with 5 bases matching. This specimen consisted of CD8+ T cells from peripheral blood mononuclear cells, obtained in the second trimester of pregnancy. The clonotype was recovered from a female donor with multiple sclerosis, enrolled in a pregnancy study. The DNA reads TGTGCCAGCACCACCCGCGATCAGGGCTCCGGGGAGCTGTTTTTT. Translation gives CASTTRDQGSGELFF.